A single sample is the source of the 29 T cell receptor beta chains below, sequenced in a study of cytomegalovirus exposure and HLA in healthy donors. Primers: 60 Vbeta forward and 13 Jbeta reverse. Produced via immunoSEQ multiplex PCR; TCRdb's table is partial and in-frame only. The table records around 96,000 clones, 80% of them present only once. Source material: PBMCs. These receptors were obtained from a man younger than 35 in good health and CMV-seronegative.

The chain couples TRBV5-1 to TRBJ2-7; D might be TRBD1 (6 bases). Germline CDR1 and CDR2: SGHRS and YFSETQ. The CDR3 consists of 16 residues. V was trimmed by 3 bases and J by 9 bases, leaving 25 bases between them. DNA for the CDR3: TGCGCCAGCAGCTCAGAGGGACACCAGTCCCCTAGTGGGCAGTACTTC. Its translation: CASSSEGHQSPSGQYF.

The chain combines TRBV6-1 with TRBJ1-2; 7 bases match TRBD1. V lost 7 bases, J lost 4 bases, and 9 bases stayed unmatched. This CDR3 is built from 14 residues. CDR1 is MNHNS, CDR2 SASEGT, per germline. The CDR3 reads CASTTGQLSYGYTF. CDR3 sequence (DNA): TGTGCCAGCACCACGGGACAGCTGAGCTATGGCTACACCTTC.

The chain carries TRBV11-2 and TRBJ1-1; TRBD1 matches at 7 bases. The CDR3 sequence is 13 residues long. Germline trimming cut 6 bases from V and 4 bases from J; bases unmatched to any gene: 5. The germline V gene has CDR1 SGHAT and CDR2 FQNNGV. The CDR3 sequence: CASSPQGSTEAFF. The CDR3 coding sequence is TGTGCCAGCAGTCCACAGGGGAGCACTGAAGCTTTCTTT.

This clone was counted a few times. The rearrangement uses TRBV5-1 and TRBJ1-1, with 9 bases aligning to TRBD1. CDR1 and CDR2 (germline): SGHRS, YFSETQ. The J segment lost 8 bases and the V segment lost 2 bases, leaving 1 base of the junction unmatched. The CDR3 is 12 amino acids. The CDR3 loop is CASSFGTGEAFF. The CDR3 DNA reads TGCGCCAGCAGCTTCGGGACAGGGGAAGCTTTCTTT. The complete variable domain, with remaining parts taken from reference TRBV5-1 and TRBJ1-1, reads KAGVTQTPRYLIKTRGQQVTLSCSPISGHRSVSWYQQTPGQGLQFLFEYFSETQRNKGNFPGRFSGRQFSNSRSEMNVSTLELGDSALYLCASSFGTGEAFFGQGTRLTVV.

In its sample, this clone was seen once. The chain's CDR3 is CASSKTTRGENGYTF. In DNA, the CDR3 is TGTGCCAGCAGTAAAACCACCAGGGGCGAAAATGGCTACACCTTC. V gene TRBV6-1 combines with J gene TRBJ1-2, with a possible D match to TRBD1 (6 bases). Trimming stripped 5 bases from V and 6 bases from J, with 19 bases between. Germline V gene data show CDR1 as MNHNS and CDR2 as SASEGT. The CDR3 sequence is 15 residues long.

This clone was observed a few times. The genes are TRBV11-1 and TRBJ2-7; the D gene is possibly TRBD2 (5 bases). This CDR3 is built from 14 residues. CDR1 and CDR2 from the germline V gene are SGHAT and FQDESV (reference sequence). V was trimmed by 5 bases and J by 5 bases, leaving 16 bases between them. CDR3 in DNA: TGTGCCAGCAGCGCCGACGAACCCGGGAACGAGCAGTACTTC. It specifies CASSADEPGNEQYF. Together with reference TRBV11-1 and TRBJ2-7, the CDR3 gives the full variable domain: EAEVAQSPRYKITEKSQAVAFWCDPISGHATLYWYRQILGQGPELLVQFQDESVVDDSQLPKDRFSAERLKGVDSTLKIQPAELGDSAMYLCASSADEPGNEQYFGPGTRLTVT.

V gene TRBV19 combines with J gene TRBJ2-4, with TRBD1 matching 8 bases. J lost 7 bases, V lost 7 bases, and 12 bases had no gene match. Germline CDR1 and CDR2: LNHDA and SQIVND (reference sequence). The CDR3 is made up of 15 amino acids. This chain's CDR3 is CASNKEQGVLNIQYF. CDR3 nucleotide sequence: TGTGCCAGTAACAAGGAACAGGGGGTCCTTAACATTCAGTACTTC.

This clone has just one count. This sequence joins TRBV2 and TRBJ1-5, with 7 bases aligning to TRBD1. Germline V gene sequence: CDR1 SNHLY, CDR2 FYNNEI. V shed 6 bases, J shed 3 bases, and the junction held 5 bases outside the gene matches. The CDR3 consists of 14 residues. CDR3 nucleotide sequence: TGTGCCAGCAGGGGGACAGCTCCCAATCAGCCCCAGCATTTT. Amino acids: CASRGTAPNQPQHF.

About this clone itself: At one of its ends the junction is not consistent with the germline gene, which may arise from a read error. The chain employs TRBV7-3 and TRBJ2-5, with 8 bases that match TRBD2. The CDR3 sequence is 16 residues long. Per germline, CDR1 SGHTA and CDR2 FQGTGA. The CDR3 spells CSSSLTGGGLRETQYF. In DNA, the CDR3 is TGTTCCAGCAGCTTAACCGGGGGGGGGCTTCGAGAGACCCAGTACTTC.

The chain uses TRBV7-9 and TRBJ2-2, with no clear D. The CDR3 sequence is 12 residues long. The germline CDR1 and CDR2 sequences are SEHNR and FQNEAQ (reference sequence). V lost 3 bases to trimming and J lost 6 bases, with 5 bases between them. Here the CDR3 DNA reads TGTGCCAGCAGCTTCAGGCCCGGGGAGCTGTTTTTT. Translation gives CASSFRPGELFF.

This chain links TRBV6-1 with TRBJ2-1, with 7 bases fitting TRBD2. The CDR3 totals 14 residues. The germline V gene encodes CDR1 MNHNS and CDR2 SASEGT. Trimming removed 5 bases from V and 8 bases from J; junction bases left unmatched: 9. The CDR3 DNA is TGTGCCAGCAGTAGCGGGGTGCCTTTTTATGAGCAGTTCTTC. Translated, it gives CASSSGVPFYEQFF.

This chain links TRBV5-1 with TRBJ1-5, with a possible D match to TRBD1 (6 bases). The germline CDR1 and CDR2 sequences are SGHRS and YFSETQ. This CDR3 contains 14 residues. V dropped 0 bases and J dropped 5 bases, with 9 bases sitting between them. Written as DNA, the CDR3 is TGCGCCAGCAGCTTGGCGTCAGGGGATCAGCCCCAGCATTTT. Its protein product is CASSLASGDQPQHF.

The rearrangement links TRBV11-2 to TRBJ2-1; D might be TRBD2 (5 bases). The CDR3 spans 15 residues. V was clipped by 5 bases and J by 0 bases, with 11 bases between them. Germline V gene lookup returns CDR1 SGHAT and CDR2 FQNNGV. CDR3 nucleotide sequence: TGTGCCAGCAGCCAAAGCGGTGGCTCCTACAATGAGCAGTTCTTC. This encodes CASSQSGGSYNEQFF.

The chain uses TRBV5-1 and TRBJ2-1; 9 positions agree with TRBD2. This CDR3 has 16 amino acids. V dropped 2 bases and J dropped 0; count of bases not matched to a gene: 3. CDR1 is SGHRS and CDR2 is YFSETQ in the germline V gene. The CDR3 protein is CASSFSSGTSYNEQFF. CDR3 DNA sequence: TGCGCCAGCAGCTTCTCTAGCGGGACCTCCTACAATGAGCAGTTCTTC.

The chain carries TRBV5-1 and TRBJ2-7; 11 bases fit TRBD1. J gave up 2 bases and V 2 bases, and 18 bases lay outside the gene matches. CDR1 SGHRS and CDR2 YFSETQ come from the germline V gene. CDR3 length: 20 residues. CDR3 amino acids: CASSLYMGQGVTSRTYEQYF. The CDR3 region has the DNA TGCGCCAGCAGCTTATATATGGGACAGGGGGTGACCTCTAGAACCTACGAGCAGTACTTC.

This clone turned up a few times. The rearrangement uses TRBV6-1 and TRBJ1-5; D is undetermined. CDR3 length: 14 amino acids. The germline V gene encodes CDR1 MNHNS and CDR2 SASEGT. With 4 bases removed from V and 4 bases from J, the gap between germline ends came to 11 bases. The CDR3 nucleotides are TGTGCCAGCAGTGTCGGACTGATAAATCAGCCCCAGCATTTT. Translating it yields CASSVGLINQPQHF.

The rearrangement uses TRBV5-4 and TRBJ2-5; D is possibly TRBD1 (5 bases). Looked up from germline, CDR1 is SGHNT and CDR2 is YYREEE (reference sequence). The CDR3 loop spans 16 amino acids. V was pared by 2 bases and J by 5 bases, with 19 bases between. DNA of the CDR3: TGTGCCAGCAGCTTTTTCCAGACAGACGCCGCCGAGACCCAGTACTTC. Translating it yields CASSFFQTDAAETQYF. The full variable domain, completed using reference TRBV5-4 and TRBJ2-5, is ETGVTQSPTHLIKTRGQQVTLRCSSQSGHNTVSWYQQALGQGPQFIFQYYREEENGRGNFPPRFSGLQFPNYSSELNVNALELDDSALYLCASSFFQTDAAETQYFGPGTRLLVL.

The chain couples TRBV5-6 to TRBJ2-5, with a weak D call TRBD2 (5 bases). The DNA end is a closer match to TRBJ2-7, so the J assignment may be wrong. In germline, CDR1 is SGHDT, CDR2 YYEEEE. The CDR3 sequence is 15 residues long. CDR3 residues: CASSLAGTESYEQYF. CDR3 sequence (DNA): TGTGCCAGCAGCTTGGCGGGAACAGAATCCTACGAGCAGTACTTC.

The chain has TRBV9 and TRBJ2-2; 9 nucleotides align to TRBD1. This CDR3 region has 15 residues. Trimming cost V 6 bases and J 4 bases; bases outside gene matches: 7. Germline lookup yields CDR1 SGDLS and CDR2 YYNGEE. The CDR3 region is CASNTGGAGTGELFF. CDR3 DNA: TGTGCCAGCAACACAGGGGGCGCAGGCACCGGGGAGCTGTTTTTT. Full variable domain (missing parts from reference TRBV9 and TRBJ2-2): DSGVTQTPKHLITATGQRVTLRCSPRSGDLSVYWYQQSLDQGLQFLIQYYNGEERAKGNILERFSAQQFPDLHSELNLSSLELGDSALYFCASNTGGAGTGELFFGEGSRLTVL.

The chain links TRBV29-1 to TRBJ2-7, with TRBD1 matching over 7 bases. Unmatched junction bases numbered 5, after V lost 5 bases and J lost 4 bases. CDR1 SQVTM and CDR2 ANQGSEA come from the germline V gene. This CDR3 is built from 12 residues. CDR3 amino acids: CSVTSQGYEQYF. CDR3 nucleotide sequence: TGCAGCGTTACCTCACAGGGGTACGAGCAGTACTTC.

The chain uses TRBV25-1 and TRBJ1-1, with D perhaps matching TRBD1 (5 bases). Germline V gene lookup returns CDR1 MGHDK and CDR2 SYGVNS. There are 13 residues in the CDR3. V was trimmed by 6 bases and J by 1 base, leaving 9 bases between them. CDR3 residues: CASRAGWNTEAFF. The DNA of the CDR3 is TGTGCCAGCAGGGCAGGGTGGAACACTGAAGCTTTCTTT. Full variable domain (rest looked up from reference TRBV25-1 and TRBJ1-1): EADIYQTPRYLVIGTGKKITLECSQTMGHDKMYWYQQDPGMELHLIHYSYGVNSTEKGDLSSESTVSRIRTEHFPLTLESARPSHTSQYLCASRAGWNTEAFFGQGTRLTVV.

CDR3 protein: CASSLDGSGANVLTF. The CDR3, as DNA: TGTGCCAGCAGCTTGGACGGTTCTGGGGCCAACGTCCTGACTTTC. The chain employs TRBV5-4 and TRBJ2-6, with unresolved D. In germline, CDR1 is SGHNT, CDR2 YYREEE (reference sequence). The CDR3 is made up of 15 amino acids. V was clipped by 0 bases and J by 1 base, with 5 bases between them.

The chain joins TRBV30 to TRBJ2-7; TRBD2 aligns across 7 bases. V dropped 2 bases and J dropped 6; count of bases not matched to a gene: 16. The germline V gene encodes CDR1 GTSNPN and CDR2 SVGIG (reference sequence). This CDR3 comprises 16 residues. The CDR3 loop reads CAWSRSKLARLSEQYF. The CDR3 coding sequence is TGTGCCTGGAGTCGTTCAAAACTAGCGAGGCTGTCCGAGCAGTACTTC.

The gene calls are TRBV5-1 and TRBJ2-7; TRBD1 aligns across 8 bases. The V and J ends lost 0 bases and 6 bases, in that order; junction bases with no gene match: 5. Germline CDR1 SGHRS, CDR2 YFSETQ. The CDR3 has 14 amino acids. The CDR3 protein is CASSLGQGSREQYF. CDR3 nucleotide sequence: TGCGCCAGCAGCTTGGGACAGGGGTCTCGCGAGCAGTACTTC.

The rearrangement joins TRBV7-2 to TRBJ2-5, with 10 bases that match TRBD1. Germline CDR1 is SGHTA and CDR2 is FQGNSA. V trimming: 4 bases; J trimming: 5 bases; junction bases outside the gene matches: 7. The length of the CDR3 is 15 residues. CDR3 nucleotides: TGTGCCAGCAGCTCTAGGTGGGACAGGGGTGAGACCCAGTACTTC. The encoded protein is CASSSRWDRGETQYF.

The chain couples TRBV9 to TRBJ1-5, with D possibly being TRBD1 (5 bases). The germline V gene has CDR1 SGDLS and CDR2 YYNGEE. The CDR3 is made up of 15 amino acids. Trimming removed 1 base at V and 4 bases at J, with 12 bases between. CDR3 residues: CASSVTGLTNQPQHF. CDR3 bases: TGTGCCAGCAGCGTAACGGGACTGACTAATCAGCCCCAGCATTTT.

The V gene is TRBV19, the J gene TRBJ2-3; unclear D gene. V dropped 5 bases and J dropped 0 bases, with 15 bases sitting between them. This CDR3 is built from 16 residues. Germline V gives CDR1 LNHDA, CDR2 SQIVND (reference sequence). This chain's CDR3 is CASSLPYSLSTDTQYF. The DNA for the CDR3 is TGTGCCAGTAGTCTTCCGTACAGTCTAAGCACAGATACGCAGTATTTT.

V is TRBV1 and J is TRBJ1-3; TRBD1, as called in the table, went unchecked against the DNA. TRBV1 is labeled a pseudogene. CDR3 length: 15 amino acids. The CDR3, as DNA: TGCACCAGCAGCCAGGCCCGGGACAGAGGAAACACCATATATTTT. It translates to CTSSQARDRGNTIYF.

The chain links TRBV6-5 to TRBJ1-6; 8 bases align to TRBD1. Germline CDR1 reads MNHEY; CDR2 reads SVGAGI. This CDR3 spans 15 amino acids. V dropped 2 bases and J dropped 7; count of bases not matched to a gene: 4. CDR3 sequence: CASSYVRTGNSPLHF. CDR3 sequence (DNA): TGTGCCAGCAGTTACGTTCGGACAGGGAATTCACCCCTCCACTTT.